This T cell receptor (beta chain) emerged from a study of T-cell memory formation after mild COVID-19. About this clonotype: Compared with germline, one end of the junction differs, possibly owing to a read error.

A single record per CDR3 protein comes from TCRdb applying MiXCR to the 5' RACE reads. The sample carries 300,000 to 400,000 distinct CDR3 sequences, around 14% recorded once. In germline, CDR1 is SSHAT, CDR2 FNYEAQ (reference sequence). CDR3 length: 14 amino acids. V usage is TRBV7-7 and J usage is TRBJ2-3, with TRBD2 matching 7 bases. The TCR comes from a man aged 18 to 29 who had mild COVID-19 (a few samples of this study predate the infection). Cell type and time point are not known. The sequencing input was PBMCs or a T cell subset sorted from them (not recorded which). CDR3 in DNA: TGTGCTAGCAGTATCGGGGGGTGGACAGATACGCAGTATTTT. Its translation: CASSIGGWTDTQYF.